The 21 T cell receptor beta chains reported below all come from one sample, sequenced in a study of cytomegalovirus exposure and HLA in healthy donors. PCR amplification relied on 60 Vbeta primers (plus 13 Jbeta primers). TCRdb's copy holds only in-frame clones and misses some; the assay was immunoSEQ multiplex PCR. The data hold approximately 130,000 clones, with 80% observed a single time. Material for sequencing was PBMCs. Every receptor here comes from a woman in her 40s in good health and CMV-seronegative.

This chain connects TRBV12-5 to TRBJ2-5, with D possibly being TRBD2 (6 bases). The V end lost 4 bases, the J end lost 0 bases, and 15 bases lay between the germline ends. This CDR3 contains 16 residues. Germline V gives CDR1 LGHNT, CDR2 FRNRAP. The CDR3 DNA sequence: TGTGCTAGTGGTTCCGCCGGCGGGGAAAACCAAGAGACCCAGTACTTC. It translates to CASGSAGGENQETQYF.

The CDR3: CASSQVLGGYNEQFF. The CDR3 coding sequence is TGTGCCAGCAGCCAAGTACTGGGAGGCTACAATGAGCAGTTCTTC. V usage is TRBV14 and J usage is TRBJ2-1, with D possibly being TRBD2 (6 bases). This CDR3 contains 15 residues. CDR1 is SGHDN and CDR2 is FVKESK in the germline V gene. Trimming left V 1 base short and J 3 bases short, with 10 bases between.

This clone was observed a single time. The J gene is TRBJ2-3, the V gene TRBV5-1; no firm D call. Per germline, CDR1 SGHRS and CDR2 YFSETQ. This CDR3 is 13 amino acids long. V was trimmed by 3 bases and J by 0 bases, leaving 5 bases between them. The CDR3 sequence: CASSSPSTDTQYF. The CDR3 DNA is TGCGCCAGCAGCTCCCCTAGCACAGATACGCAGTATTTT.

The V and J genes are TRBV7-9 and TRBJ2-3, with D possibly TRBD2 on 7 matching bases. There are 16 residues in the CDR3. CDR1 is SEHNR, CDR2 FQNEAQ, per germline (reference sequence). V was shortened by 2 bases and J by 7 bases, with 19 bases between the two germline ends. CDR3 region: CASSLSRGPMGNTQYF. CDR3 coding DNA: TGTGCCAGCAGCTTATCGCGGGGGCCCATGGGTAATACGCAGTATTTT.

The chain couples TRBV11-3 to TRBJ1-1; D uncertain. This CDR3 region has 15 residues. The germline V gene encodes CDR1 SGHNT and CDR2 YENEEA. V lost 5 bases and J 4 bases, leaving 17 bases between the germline ends. The CDR3 nucleotides read TGTGCCAGCAGCGCCGCGGGTGGAGGTGGCACTGAAGCTTTCTTT. Translated, it gives CASSAAGGGGTEAFF. Complete variable domain (other parts from reference TRBV11-3 and TRBJ1-1): EAGVVQSPRYKIIEKKQPVAFWCNPISGHNTLYWYLQNLGQGPELLIRYENEEAVDDSQLPKDRFSAERLKGVDSTLKIQPAELGDSAVYLCASSAAGGGGTEAFFGQGTRLTVV.

This chain uses TRBV2 with TRBJ2-2; 13 bases fit TRBD2. The length of the CDR3 is 18 residues. Germline V gene lookup returns CDR1 SNHLY and CDR2 FYNNEI. V was clipped by 6 bases and J by 4 bases; unmatched bases: 11. For the CDR3, the DNA is TGTGCCAGCAGGGGGGGACTAGCGGGAACGCGTGGCACCGGGGAGCTGTTTTTT. Translated, it gives CASRGGLAGTRGTGELFF.

In this sample, this clone turned up once. The chain joins TRBV29-1 to TRBJ2-3, with TRBD2 matching 10 bases. Per germline, CDR1 SQVTM and CDR2 ANQGSEA. The CDR3 extends over 13 amino acids. V was pared by 5 bases and J by 4 bases, with 3 bases of the junction left unmatched. The CDR3 coding sequence is TGCAGCGTTCTAGCGGGGGTTGCAGATACGCAGTATTTT. It is translated as CSVLAGVADTQYF.

The chain joins TRBV7-3 to TRBJ2-6; 8 bases fit TRBD2. The V and J ends lost 5 bases and 0 bases, in that order; junction bases with no gene match: 6. Germline CDR1 is SGHTA and CDR2 is FQGTGA. CDR3 length: 17 amino acids. CDR3 region: CASSLGRASSGANVLTF. The CDR3 DNA follows: TGTGCCAGCAGCCTCGGGAGGGCGAGCTCTGGGGCCAACGTCCTGACTTTC.

The chain links TRBV9 to TRBJ1-1; 7 bases fit TRBD1. V was clipped by 0 bases and J by 1 base; unmatched bases: 6. CDR3 length: 16 amino acids. Germline-derived CDR1 and CDR2 are SGDLS and YYNGEE. The CDR3 DNA is TGTGCCAGCAGCGTAGTAGGGGGCGCGGAGAACACTGAAGCTTTCTTT. As protein: CASSVVGGAENTEAFF. Combining the CDR3 with reference TRBV9 and TRBJ1-1 gives the whole variable domain DSGVTQTPKHLITATGQRVTLRCSPRSGDLSVYWYQQSLDQGLQFLIQYYNGEERAKGNILERFSAQQFPDLHSELNLSSLELGDSALYFCASSVVGGAENTEAFFGQGTRLTVV.

The J gene is TRBJ1-1, the V gene TRBV19; TRBD1 agrees at 8 bases. This CDR3 spans 16 amino acids. Trimming removed 3 bases from V and 6 bases from J; junction bases left unmatched: 12. Per germline, CDR1 LNHDA and CDR2 SQIVND (reference sequence). The CDR3 DNA reads as TGTGCCAGTAGTATCGACAGGGGCCGCGCGTGGGCTGAAGCTTTCTTT. Amino acids: CASSIDRGRAWAEAFF. The complete variable domain, with remaining parts taken from reference TRBV19 and TRBJ1-1, reads DGGITQSPKYLFRKEGQNVTLSCEQNLNHDAMYWYRQDPGQGLRLIYYSQIVNDFQKGDIAEGYSVSREKKESFPLTVTSAQKNPTAFYLCASSIDRGRAWAEAFFGQGTRLTVV.

V gene TRBV18 combines with J gene TRBJ2-3; D not resolved. The CDR3 is 14 residues long. CDR1 and CDR2 from the germline V gene are KGHSH and LQKENI. The ends were cut back, 3 bases at V and 1 base at J, with 8 bases in the middle. CDR3 nucleotides: TGTGCCAGCTCACCGGCCACCCGCACAGATACGCAGTATTTT. Translated: CASSPATRTDTQYF.

CDR3 sequence: CASSPGHSAHEQYF. DNA of the CDR3: TGCGCCAGCAGCCCCGGACACTCCGCCCACGAGCAGTACTTC. The chain joins TRBV5-1 to TRBJ2-7; D possibly corresponds to TRBD1 (5 bases). The CDR3 extends over 14 amino acids. V was trimmed by 4 bases and J by 5 bases, leaving 16 bases between them. Germline CDR1 reads SGHRS; CDR2 reads YFSETQ. The whole variable domain, remainder taken from reference TRBV5-1 and TRBJ2-7, is KAGVTQTPRYLIKTRGQQVTLSCSPISGHRSVSWYQQTPGQGLQFLFEYFSETQRNKGNFPGRFSGRQFSNSRSEMNVSTLELGDSALYLCASSPGHSAHEQYFGPGTRLTVT.

This chain joins TRBV7-8 and TRBJ1-2; D gene ambiguous. V gave up 4 bases and J gave up 2 bases, with 8 bases separating them. The germline gives CDR1 SGHVS, CDR2 FQNEAQ. This CDR3 region has 13 residues. CDR3 sequence (DNA): TGTGCCAGCAGCTCAAATTCAAACTATGGCTACACCTTC. Its translation: CASSSNSNYGYTF. The whole variable domain, filled in from reference TRBV7-8 and TRBJ1-2, reads GAGVSQSPRYKVAKRGQDVALRCDPISGHVSLFWYQQALGQGPEFLTYFQNEAQLDKSGLPSDRFFAERPEGSVSTLKIQRTQQEDSAVYLCASSSNSNYGYTFGSGTRLTVV.

The chain is built from TRBV7-3 and TRBJ2-5; TRBD1 matches at 7 bases. CDR1 and CDR2 from the germline V gene are SGHTA and FQGTGA. Germline trimming cut 2 bases from V and 1 base from J; bases unmatched to any gene: 4. The CDR3 runs 15 residues. The CDR3 sequence: CASSLLGQAQETQYF. In nucleotides, the CDR3 is TGTGCCAGCAGCTTACTCGGACAGGCCCAAGAGACCCAGTACTTC.

This clone was found a few times. The chain couples TRBV25-1 to TRBJ1-5; a possible D gene is TRBD1 (6 bases). This CDR3 has 14 residues. V lost 8 bases and J 2 bases, leaving 13 bases between the germline ends. CDR1 is MGHDK and CDR2 is SYGVNS in the germline V gene. The CDR3 DNA reads as TGTGCCAGCGCTCCCAGGGGTGGCAATCAGCCCCAGCATTTT. It translates to CASAPRGGNQPQHF.

The rearrangement joins TRBV6-5 to TRBJ1-2, with 10 bases that match TRBD1. V was clipped by 10 bases and J by 8 bases; unmatched bases: 10. Germline CDR1 is MNHEY and CDR2 is SVGAGI. The CDR3 contains 13 residues. CDR3 loop: CATRRQGARGYTF. In nucleotides, the CDR3 is TGTGCCACTCGACGACAGGGGGCTCGAGGCTACACCTTC.

V usage is TRBV13 and J usage is TRBJ2-1, with 11 bases matching TRBD2. The CDR3 totals 15 residues. V was clipped by 4 bases and J by 6 bases; unmatched bases: 5. Per germline, CDR1 PRHDT and CDR2 FYEKMQ (reference sequence). Here the CDR3 reads CASSSRLAGRNEQFF. Written as DNA, the CDR3 is TGTGCCAGCAGCTCCCGACTAGCGGGGCGCAATGAGCAGTTCTTC. The whole variable domain, filled in from reference TRBV13 and TRBJ2-1, reads AAGVIQSPRHLIKEKRETATLKCYPIPRHDTVYWYQQGPGQDPQFLISFYEKMQSDKGSIPDRFSAQQFSDYHSELNMSSLELGDSALYFCASSSRLAGRNEQFFGPGTRLTVL.

This chain uses TRBV5-1 with TRBJ1-2; the D gene is possibly TRBD1 (5 bases). Trimming stripped 4 bases from V and 6 bases from J, with 19 bases between. This CDR3 has 15 residues. Germline V gives CDR1 SGHRS, CDR2 YFSETQ. As DNA, the CDR3 is TGCGCCAGCAGCGGGGGAGGGTCCGTCTCGGATGGCTACACCTTC. Residues: CASSGGGSVSDGYTF.

This rearrangement joins TRBV28 to TRBJ2-5; tentatively, D is TRBD2 (6 bases). V lost 6 bases and J lost 4, with 15 bases in between. CDR1 MDHEN and CDR2 SYDVKM come from the germline V gene. The CDR3 contains 14 residues. CDR3 DNA: TGTGCCAGCAGCCCCGAGGGACTTTCAGAGACCCAGTACTTC. It codes for CASSPEGLSETQYF.

This clone was observed a few times. This chain joins TRBV2 and TRBJ2-6; possibly TRBD1 for D (5 bases). V was shortened by 0 bases and J by 2 bases, with 8 bases between the two germline ends. This CDR3 comprises 16 residues. Germline CDR1 and CDR2: SNHLY and FYNNEI. CDR3 protein: CASSEAGPTGANVLTF. CDR3 DNA sequence: TGTGCCAGCAGTGAAGCGGGGCCTACTGGGGCCAACGTCCTGACTTTC.

This chain joins TRBV6-5 and TRBJ1-2; maybe TRBD1 (5 bases). V lost 2 bases and J lost 7, with 14 bases in between. This CDR3 region has 14 residues. Germline assignment: CDR1 MNHEY and CDR2 SVGAGI. CDR3 nucleotides: TGTGCCAGCAGTTACGGGACTGAGGGCTCTGGCTACACCTTC. This codes for CASSYGTEGSGYTF.